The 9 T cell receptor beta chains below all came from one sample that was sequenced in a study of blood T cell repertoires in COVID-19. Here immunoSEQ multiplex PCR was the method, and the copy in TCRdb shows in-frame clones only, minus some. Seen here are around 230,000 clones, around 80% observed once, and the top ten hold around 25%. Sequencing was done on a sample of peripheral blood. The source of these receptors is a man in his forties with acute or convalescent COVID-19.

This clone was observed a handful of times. For the CDR3, the DNA is TGCGCCAGCAGCCAAGAGGCAGAGCAGTTCTTC. Encoded protein: CASSQEAEQFF. The chain links TRBV4-3 to TRBJ2-1, with D unclear. This CDR3 has 11 amino acids. In germline, CDR1 is LGHNA, CDR2 YSLEER. V was cut by 0 bases and J by 10 bases, with 4 bases left in between.

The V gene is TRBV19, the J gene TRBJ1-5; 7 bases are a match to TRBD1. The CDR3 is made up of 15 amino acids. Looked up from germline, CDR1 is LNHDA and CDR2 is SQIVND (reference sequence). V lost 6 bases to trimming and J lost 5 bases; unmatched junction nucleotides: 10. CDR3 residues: CASSVGQGGYQPQHF. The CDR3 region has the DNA TGTGCCAGTAGCGTAGGGCAGGGGGGTTATCAGCCCCAGCATTTT.

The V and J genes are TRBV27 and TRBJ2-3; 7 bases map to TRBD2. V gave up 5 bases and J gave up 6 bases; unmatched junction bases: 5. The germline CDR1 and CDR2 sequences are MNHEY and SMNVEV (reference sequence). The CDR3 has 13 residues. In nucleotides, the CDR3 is TGTGCCAGCAGTCCTAGGGAGGGGGATACGCAGTATTTT. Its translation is CASSPREGDTQYF.

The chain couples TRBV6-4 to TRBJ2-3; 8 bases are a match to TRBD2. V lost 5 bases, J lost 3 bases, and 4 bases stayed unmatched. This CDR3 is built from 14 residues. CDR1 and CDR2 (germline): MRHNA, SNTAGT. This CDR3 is CASSPLAGTDTQYF. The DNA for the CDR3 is TGTGCCAGCAGTCCTTTAGCGGGGACAGATACGCAGTATTTT.

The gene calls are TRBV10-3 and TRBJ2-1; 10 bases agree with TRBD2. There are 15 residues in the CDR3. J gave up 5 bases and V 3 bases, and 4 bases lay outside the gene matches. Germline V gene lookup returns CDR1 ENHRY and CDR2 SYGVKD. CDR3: CAISDLAGDNNEQFF. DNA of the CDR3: TGTGCCATCAGTGACCTAGCGGGAGATAACAATGAGCAGTTCTTC.

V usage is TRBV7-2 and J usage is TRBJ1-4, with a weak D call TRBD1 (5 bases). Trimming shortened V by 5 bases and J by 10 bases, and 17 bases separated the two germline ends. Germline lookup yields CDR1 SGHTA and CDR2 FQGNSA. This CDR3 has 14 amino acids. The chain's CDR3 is CASSPEAGPLKLFF. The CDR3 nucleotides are TGTGCCAGCAGCCCCGAGGCAGGGCCCCTAAAACTGTTTTTT.

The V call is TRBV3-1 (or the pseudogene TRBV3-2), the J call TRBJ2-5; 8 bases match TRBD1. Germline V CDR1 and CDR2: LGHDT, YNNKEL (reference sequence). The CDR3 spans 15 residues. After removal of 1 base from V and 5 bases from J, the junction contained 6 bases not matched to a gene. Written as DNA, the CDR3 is TGTGCCAGCAGCCAAGGACAGGGGAACGTTGAGACCCAGTACTTC. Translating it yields CASSQGQGNVETQYF.

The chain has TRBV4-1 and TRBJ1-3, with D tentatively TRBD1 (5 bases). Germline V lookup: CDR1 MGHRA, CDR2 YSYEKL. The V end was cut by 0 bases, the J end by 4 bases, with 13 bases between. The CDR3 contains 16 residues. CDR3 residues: CASSQDYGGGGNTIYF. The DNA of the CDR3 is TGCGCCAGCAGCCAAGATTACGGCGGGGGAGGAAACACCATATATTTT.

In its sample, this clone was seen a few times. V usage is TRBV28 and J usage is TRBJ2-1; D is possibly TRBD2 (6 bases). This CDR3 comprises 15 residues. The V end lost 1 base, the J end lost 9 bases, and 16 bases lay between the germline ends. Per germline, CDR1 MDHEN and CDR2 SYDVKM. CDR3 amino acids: CASSLFAGSSGEQFF. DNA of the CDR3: TGTGCCAGCAGTTTATTTGCGGGAAGTTCGGGTGAGCAGTTCTTC.